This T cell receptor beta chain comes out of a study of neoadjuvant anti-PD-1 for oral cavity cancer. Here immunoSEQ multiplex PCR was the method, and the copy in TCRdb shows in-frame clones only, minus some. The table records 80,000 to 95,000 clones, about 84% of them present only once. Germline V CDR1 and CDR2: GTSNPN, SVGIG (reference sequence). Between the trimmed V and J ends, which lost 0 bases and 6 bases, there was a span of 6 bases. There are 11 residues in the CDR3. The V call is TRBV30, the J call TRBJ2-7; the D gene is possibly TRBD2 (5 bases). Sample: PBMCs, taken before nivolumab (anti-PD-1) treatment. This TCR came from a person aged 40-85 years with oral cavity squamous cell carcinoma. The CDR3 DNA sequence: TGTGCCTGGAGTGTACGGGGCGAGCAGTACTTC. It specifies CAWSVRGEQYF.